The 24 T cell receptor beta chains reported below all come from one sample, sequenced in a study of neurological immune-mediated disorders. In TCRdb, the 5' RACE reads were re-called with MiXCR into one record per CDR3 protein. The data show fewer than 55,000 distinct CDR3 sequences, about 6.9% seen once. The sequenced sample was CD4+ T cells from blood. The receptors originated from a middle-aged woman in good health.

This clonotype has a count of ten or more. The chain joins TRBV12-3 or TRBV12-4 to TRBJ1-1, with TRBD1 as a possible D gene (6 bases). This CDR3 has 12 residues. Deletions cut 5 bases from V and 11 bases from J, with 15 bases between. CDR3 loop: CASSPGVMMAFF. The CDR3 DNA reads TGTGCCAGCAGTCCAGGGGTCATGATGGCTTTCTTT.

This clonotype was counted between two and nine times. V gene TRBV29-1 combines with J gene TRBJ2-7; TRBD2 matches 8 bases. The CDR3 is 15 amino acids. Germline assignment: CDR1 SQVTM and CDR2 ANQGSEA. The junction had 8 bases not matched to a gene; V was cut back by 1 base and J by 3 bases. This chain's CDR3 is CSVEASGGPYYEQYF. CDR3 nucleotides: TGCAGCGTTGAAGCTTCGGGGGGGCCTTACTACGAGCAGTACTTC.

This clonotype was seen ten or more times. The rearrangement joins TRBV28 to TRBJ1-5; D is uncertain. This CDR3 region has 15 residues. CDR1 is MDHEN and CDR2 is SYDVKM in the germline V gene. Trimming shortened V by 6 bases and J by 4 bases, and 16 bases separated the two germline ends. The CDR3 sequence: CASSPGVPGNQPQHF. Written as DNA, the CDR3 is TGTGCCAGCAGCCCCGGGGTGCCGGGGAATCAGCCCCAGCATTTT.

There are many counts of this clonotype. The rearrangement joins TRBV7-3 to TRBJ1-6, with TRBD1 as a possible D gene (6 bases). V was cut by 5 bases and J by 2 bases, with 16 bases left in between. The CDR3 loop spans 17 amino acids. Germline V CDR1 and CDR2: SGHTA, FQGTGA. The CDR3 reads CASSDHLTGPYNSPLHF. The DNA of the CDR3 is TGTGCCAGCAGCGACCATCTTACAGGGCCCTATAATTCACCCCTCCACTTT.

This clonotype was seen many times. The chain links TRBV5-1 to TRBJ1-4, with D unclear. CDR1 and CDR2 (germline): SGHRS, YFSETQ. There are 16 residues in the CDR3. V was shortened by 0 bases and J by 6 bases, with 15 bases between the two germline ends. The CDR3 is CASSLDPFGYDEKLFF. The CDR3, as DNA: TGCGCCAGCAGCTTGGATCCCTTCGGGTACGATGAAAAACTGTTTTTT.

This clonotype was recorded many times. As DNA, the CDR3 is TGTGCCAGCAGGGGCGAGACTAGCGGGATGTTTAAGCAGTACTTC. Its translation is CASRGETSGMFKQYF. This sequence joins TRBV5-4 and TRBJ2-7, with TRBD2 matching over 11 bases. Unmatched junction bases numbered 12, after V lost 5 bases and J lost 8 bases. The CDR3 length is 15 residues. CDR1 is SGHNT and CDR2 is YYREEE in the germline V gene (reference sequence).

This clonotype has at least ten counts. J is TRBJ1-1 and V is TRBV5-4, with D tentatively TRBD1 (6 bases). V was cut by 9 bases and J by 4 bases, with 25 bases left in between. Germline assignment: CDR1 SGHNT and CDR2 YYREEE (reference sequence). There are 16 residues in the CDR3. The CDR3 reads CATSFPGQTLGTEAFF. The CDR3, as DNA: TGTGCCACCTCCTTCCCGGGACAAACCCTGGGCACTGAAGCTTTCTTT.

In this sample, this clonotype turned up many times. The chain links TRBV10-3 to TRBJ2-3, with 7 bases aligning to TRBD1. This CDR3 has 13 amino acids. Losses at the gene ends were 8 bases for V and 2 bases for J; bases not matched to a gene: 4. Looked up from germline, CDR1 is ENHRY and CDR2 is SYGVKD. The CDR3 sequence is CAIRDSNTDTQYF. CDR3 DNA: TGTGCCATCCGGGACAGTAACACAGATACGCAGTATTTT.

Ten or more counts support this clonotype. The chain recombines TRBV20-1 with TRBJ1-1; D gene ambiguous. CDR1 and CDR2 from the germline V gene are DFQATT and SNEGSKA (reference sequence). The CDR3 contains 13 residues. The V and J ends lost 3 bases and 10 bases respectively, with 18 bases between them. In DNA form, the CDR3 reads TGCAGTGCTAGGATGACGGTTGGGAGAAGAGCTTTCTTT. It is translated as CSARMTVGRRAFF.

The table lists this clonotype with many counts. For the CDR3, the DNA is TGTGCCAGCATAAGACAGAGGGACACAGATACGCAGTATTTT. Protein product: CASIRQRDTDTQYF. The V gene is TRBV28, the J gene TRBJ2-3, with D perhaps matching TRBD1 or TRBD2 (5 bases each). The length of the CDR3 is 14 residues. V was cut by 7 bases and J by 2 bases, with 13 bases left in between. CDR1 is MDHEN, CDR2 SYDVKM, per germline.

This clonotype was recorded at least ten times. The chain links TRBV7-2 to TRBJ2-2; D remains unclear. Deletions cut 4 bases from V and 6 bases from J, with 15 bases between. CDR1 and CDR2 from the germline V gene are SGHTA and FQGNSA. The CDR3 has 15 residues. The CDR3 nucleotides are TGTGCCAGCAGCTCCACAGCGCTCAGTGCCGGGGAGCTGTTTTTT. Amino acids: CASSSTALSAGELFF.

This clonotype was picked up many times. V gene TRBV20-1 combines with J gene TRBJ2-2; the match to TRBD2 covers 9 bases. Germline CDR1 is DFQATT and CDR2 is SNEGSKA (reference sequence). CDR3 size: 14 residues. The trim removed 5 bases at V and 5 bases at J, leaving 6 bases unmatched. CDR3 residues: CSALSGSGTGELFF. DNA for the CDR3: TGCAGTGCTCTTAGCGGGAGTGGAACCGGGGAGCTGTTTTTT.

This clonotype has only a few counts. This sequence joins TRBV20-1 and TRBJ2-1; tentative D call: TRBD2 (6 bases). The ends were cut back, 6 bases at V and 5 bases at J, with 14 bases in the middle. The V gene's germline CDR1 is DFQATT and CDR2 SNEGSKA (reference sequence). The CDR3 runs to 13 residues. As DNA, the CDR3 is TGCAGTGCAGCGGGCAAGAAGAACAATGAGCAGTTCTTC. Protein: CSAAGKKNNEQFF.

This clonotype was detected ten times or more. The V gene is TRBV4-1, the J gene TRBJ2-6, with a tentative D call TRBD2 (5 bases). The CDR3 loop spans 20 amino acids. Germline assignment: CDR1 MGHRA and CDR2 YSYEKL. Trimming removed 0 bases from V and 2 bases from J, with 20 bases in between. CDR3 sequence: CASSQDTTSRLSAGANVLTF. CDR3 DNA sequence: TGCGCCAGCAGCCAAGATACAACATCCCGACTATCGGCTGGGGCCAACGTCCTGACTTTC.

This clonotype appeared many times. V is TRBV2 and J is TRBJ2-1, with 11 positions matching TRBD2. The germline V gene encodes CDR1 SNHLY and CDR2 FYNNEI. With V trimmed by 7 bases and J by 1 base, 15 bases remained unmatched. This CDR3 spans 19 amino acids. The CDR3 DNA is TGTGCCAGCAATGGGTTTACTAGCGGGAGATCAGGGTCCTACAATGAGCAGTTCTTC. It translates to CASNGFTSGRSGSYNEQFF.

This clonotype was found once. Written as DNA, the CDR3 is TGTGCCAGCAGTGCAACAGGGTTCCTCCGCCAGGATACGCAGTATTTT. Its translation: CASSATGFLRQDTQYF. This rearrangement joins TRBV2 to TRBJ2-3, with TRBD1 as a possible D gene (6 bases). This CDR3 region has 16 residues. V lost 4 bases and J lost 6, with 20 bases in between. Germline lookup yields CDR1 SNHLY and CDR2 FYNNEI.

This clonotype was observed at least ten times. J is TRBJ1-4 and V is TRBV20-1; TRBD1 might be the D (6 bases). V lost 0 bases and J 5 bases, leaving 10 bases between the germline ends. Germline values: CDR1 DFQATT, CDR2 SNEGSKA (reference sequence). The CDR3 totals 14 residues. The CDR3 reads CSARDFQGNEKLFF. In DNA form, the CDR3 reads TGCAGTGCTAGAGATTTTCAGGGGAATGAAAAACTGTTTTTT.

This clonotype has at least ten counts. The chain employs TRBV5-1 and TRBJ1-5; perhaps TRBD1 as D (5 bases). This CDR3 has 15 residues. Germline values: CDR1 SGHRS, CDR2 YFSETQ. The V end lost 0 bases, the J end lost 6 bases, and 13 bases lay between the germline ends. The CDR3 region is CASSLDGGGSQPQHF. In DNA, the CDR3 is TGCGCCAGCAGCTTGGATGGGGGTGGTAGTCAGCCCCAGCATTTT.

This clonotype was observed at least ten times. The chain combines TRBV6-5 with TRBJ2-2, with 10 bases fitting TRBD2. The CDR3 has 17 amino acids. V was pared by 6 bases and J by 5 bases, with 12 bases of the junction left unmatched. CDR1 is MNHEY and CDR2 is SVGAGI in the germline V gene. The CDR3 is CASRTSSGSTGTGELFF. The CDR3 DNA follows: TGTGCCAGCAGAACCTCTAGCGGGAGTACGGGGACCGGGGAGCTGTTTTTT.

This clonotype was detected many times. The CDR3 is CASSLGQATDTQYF. Written as DNA, the CDR3 is TGTGCCAGCAGCTTGGGACAGGCAACAGATACGCAGTATTTT. The gene calls are TRBV5-5 and TRBJ2-3; possible D gene TRBD1, 6 bases. The CDR3 spans 14 residues. V lost 0 bases to trimming and J lost 3 bases, with 8 bases between them. Per germline, CDR1 SGHKS and CDR2 YYEKEE (reference sequence).

At least ten counts were recorded for this clonotype. This chain uses TRBV2 with TRBJ2-1; possible D gene TRBD1, 5 bases. CDR1 is SNHLY and CDR2 is FYNNEI in the germline V gene. CDR3 length equals 14 residues. Trimming cost V 4 bases and J 4 bases, with 11 bases left between them. The CDR3 protein is CASSGAAGYNEQFF. The DNA of the CDR3 is TGTGCCAGCAGTGGGGCCGCAGGGTACAATGAGCAGTTCTTC.

The table lists this clonotype with many counts. The chain recombines TRBV7-3 with TRBJ2-1; D gene unclear. The length of the CDR3 is 14 residues. V was clipped by 0 bases and J by 7 bases, with 10 bases between them. The germline V gene encodes CDR1 SGHTA and CDR2 FQGTGA. The CDR3 loop reads CASSLTTLQNEQFF. As DNA, the CDR3 is TGTGCCAGCAGCTTAACGACTCTCCAAAATGAGCAGTTCTTC.

This clonotype was observed at least ten times. The rearrangement links TRBV3-1 to TRBJ2-3, with D perhaps TRBD1 or TRBD2 (5 bases each). The V gene lost 4 bases and the J gene lost 2 bases, with 16 bases spanning the gap. This CDR3 has 16 amino acids. Germline CDR1 is LGHDT and CDR2 is YNNKEL (reference sequence). This chain's CDR3 is CASSLLSGTTTDTQYF. CDR3 nucleotide sequence: TGTGCCAGCAGCCTCCTTTCCGGGACGACCACAGATACGCAGTATTTT.

This clonotype was seen at least ten times. This chain links TRBV28 with TRBJ2-7; 7 nucleotides match TRBD2. Per germline, CDR1 MDHEN and CDR2 SYDVKM. This CDR3 is 15 amino acids long. After removal of 6 bases from V and 4 bases from J, the junction contained 12 bases not matched to a gene. The CDR3 loop reads CASSLLWGGGYEQYF. CDR3 bases: TGTGCCAGCAGCCTCCTTTGGGGGGGGGGGTACGAGCAGTACTTC.